These 29 T cell receptor beta chains share one sample of origin, sequenced in a study of CD4 T cells in relation to SARS-CoV-2 and coronaviruses. Their antigen targets remain unknown. Libraries were prepared by immunoSEQ multiplex PCR; TCRdb keeps only in-frame clonotypes and omits some of them. Altogether some 20,000 clones are present, over 60% being singletons, with the ten largest covering about 14%. Before the COVID-19 pandemic, during about 2011-2019, CD4+ T cells were taken from unexposed donors. The cells were cultured for over eight days before CD4+ T cells were isolated. Sequenced: CD4+ T cells from PBMCs, cultured in vitro. The receptors were gathered from a human donor in good health.

This chain links TRBV7-3 with TRBJ2-2; the D gene is possibly TRBD2 (6 bases). CDR1 is SGHTA, CDR2 FQGTGA, per germline. Between the trimmed V and J ends, which lost 5 bases and 11 bases, there was a span of 15 bases. This CDR3 has 13 residues. DNA of the CDR3: TGTGCCAGCAGCCCGGGACTCTCCCCTGAGCTGTTTTTT. Protein: CASSPGLSPELFF. Supplemented by reference TRBV7-3 and TRBJ2-2, the full variable domain reads GAGVSQTPSNKVTEKGKYVELRCDPISGHTALYWYRQSLGQGPEFLIYFQGTGAADDSGLPNDRFFAVRPEGSVSTLKIQRTERGDSAVYLCASSPGLSPELFFGEGSRLTVL.

V usage is TRBV30 and J usage is TRBJ1-2; possible D gene TRBD1, 6 bases. Germline assignment: CDR1 GTSNPN and CDR2 SVGIG (reference sequence). CDR3 length: 14 amino acids. The V end lost 1 base, the J end lost 7 bases, and 16 bases lay between the germline ends. This CDR3 reads CAWSGGGPPGGYTF. Here the CDR3 DNA reads TGTGCCTGGAGTGGGGGGGGGCCACCCGGTGGCTACACCTTC.

The gene calls are TRBV27 and TRBJ2-3, with TRBD2 matching over 10 bases. The germline gives CDR1 MNHEY, CDR2 SMNVEV (reference sequence). This CDR3 comprises 17 residues. V lost 2 bases and J lost 5; bases outside the gene matches: 10. The CDR3 DNA sequence: TGTGCCAGCAGTTTAGAGGTAGCGGGAGGTCGGGTAGATACGCAGTATTTT. Its protein product is CASSLEVAGGRVDTQYF.

This sequence joins TRBV18 and TRBJ2-7, with D hard to call. With 5 bases removed from V and 2 bases from J, the gap between germline ends came to 13 bases. The CDR3 covers 14 residues. Germline CDR1 and CDR2: KGHSH and LQKENI. For the CDR3, the DNA is TGTGCCAGCTCAGCGGACGGTGGGCCCTACGAGCAGTACTTC. It specifies CASSADGGPYEQYF. Together with reference TRBV18 and TRBJ2-7, the CDR3 gives the full variable domain: NAGVMQNPRHLVRRRGQEARLRCSPMKGHSHVYWYRQLPEEGLKFMVYLQKENIIDESGMPKERFSAEFPKEGPSILRIQQVVRGDSAAYFCASSADGGPYEQYFGPGTRLTVT.

This clone was seen more than once but under ten times. The V and J genes are TRBV7-2 and TRBJ2-2, with D possibly matching TRBD1 (5 bases). The V end lost 3 bases, the J end lost 7 bases, and 9 bases lay between the germline ends. This CDR3 region has 13 residues. Germline CDR1 and CDR2: SGHTA and FQGNSA. The DNA of the CDR3 is TGTGCCAGCAGCTTTCAGGGAAACGGGGAGCTGTTTTTT. It specifies CASSFQGNGELFF.

The chain couples TRBV9 to TRBJ2-3; 7 bases match TRBD2. Losses at the gene ends were 5 bases for V and 0 bases for J; bases not matched to a gene: 9. From germline, CDR1 is SGDLS and CDR2 YYNGEE. CDR3 length: 16 residues. The CDR3 loop is CASSRASGASTDTQYF. As DNA, the CDR3 is TGTGCCAGCAGTCGGGCGAGCGGGGCTAGCACAGATACGCAGTATTTT.

This clone was counted a single time. The chain recombines TRBV3-1 (or the pseudogene TRBV3-2) with TRBJ2-5; a possible D gene is TRBD2 (5 bases). Trimming shortened V by 0 bases and J by 10 bases, and 12 bases separated the two germline ends. The CDR3 length is 13 residues. CDR1 is LGHDT, CDR2 YNNKEL, per germline (reference sequence). The CDR3 loop is CASSQEQRKGQYF. The CDR3 coding sequence is TGTGCCAGCAGCCAAGAACAGCGGAAGGGCCAGTACTTC.

The chain is built from TRBV2 and TRBJ2-2; maybe TRBD2 (6 bases). The ends were cut back, 8 bases at V and 6 bases at J, with 13 bases in the middle. The CDR3 has 13 residues. Germline V lookup: CDR1 SNHLY, CDR2 FYNNEI. The CDR3 loop is CASVLGGPGELFF. As DNA, the CDR3 is TGTGCCAGCGTTTTGGGGGGTCCCGGGGAGCTGTTTTTT.

The chain links TRBV6-5 to TRBJ1-1; D is perhaps TRBD1 (5 bases). This CDR3 has 13 residues. Trimming stripped 6 bases from V and 5 bases from J, with 13 bases between. Germline CDR1 is MNHEY and CDR2 is SVGAGI. The CDR3 region has the DNA TGTGCCAGCAGGCACGGGGGGGATACTGAAGCTTTCTTT. This codes for CASRHGGDTEAFF.

For the CDR3, the DNA is TGTGCCAGCAGTTACCCGAGTTACGAGCAGTACTTC. This gives the protein CASSYPSYEQYF. V is TRBV6-2 or TRBV6-3 and J is TRBJ2-7; D ambiguous. CDR3 length: 12 amino acids. Germline CDR1 MNHEY, CDR2 SVGEGT. Trimming shortened V by 2 bases and J by 4 bases, and 6 bases separated the two germline ends.

This rearrangement joins TRBV3-1 (or the pseudogene TRBV3-2) to TRBJ2-7, with D perhaps TRBD1 or TRBD2 (5 bases each). The CDR3 loop spans 15 amino acids. V lost 4 bases to trimming and J lost 6 bases, with 19 bases between them. Looked up from germline, CDR1 is LGHDT and CDR2 is YNNKEL (reference sequence). CDR3 coding DNA: TGTGCCAGCAGCCCACAGGCCCCGGGGATTTCCGAGCAGTACTTC. This sequence encodes CASSPQAPGISEQYF.

The rearrangement uses TRBV9 and TRBJ2-7; D unresolved. The CDR3 length is 12 residues. Germline values: CDR1 SGDLS, CDR2 YYNGEE. Trimming removed 3 bases at V and 7 bases at J, with 11 bases between. The CDR3 spells CASSGDLREQYF. Written as DNA, the CDR3 is TGTGCCAGCAGCGGAGACCTACGAGAGCAGTACTTC.

The J gene is TRBJ2-5, the V gene TRBV7-9; TRBD2 agrees at 7 bases. Germline trimming cut 5 bases from V and 4 bases from J; bases unmatched to any gene: 7. CDR1 SEHNR and CDR2 FQNEAQ come from the germline V gene (reference sequence). The length of the CDR3 is 14 residues. CDR3 in DNA: TGTGCCAGCAGCGAAGAGCGGGGAGGAGAGACCCAGTACTTC. Translating it yields CASSEERGGETQYF.

Turning to this clone: The sample has other DNA sequences that encode this CDR3 too. The rearrangement uses TRBV7-6 and TRBJ2-7; D is perhaps TRBD1 (5 bases). Trimming took 5 bases from V and 2 from J, leaving 16 bases between them. This CDR3 is built from 15 residues. Germline V CDR1 and CDR2: SGHVS, FNYEAQ. The CDR3 nucleotides are TGTGCCAGCAGCAGGGGTTCAGGATATACCTACGAGCAGTACTTC. Translation: CASSRGSGYTYEQYF.

This clone was detected only a few times. The chain has TRBV19 and TRBJ1-3, with D unclear. CDR1 and CDR2 (germline): LNHDA, SQIVND (reference sequence). CDR3 length equals 17 residues. V lost 5 bases and J lost 5, with 22 bases in between. DNA of the CDR3: TGTGCCAGTAGTCCACGTTCAGGTCCTCCTTATCGAAACACCATATATTTT. This codes for CASSPRSGPPYRNTIYF.

The chain employs TRBV3-1 (or the pseudogene TRBV3-2) and TRBJ1-3; 8 nucleotides align to TRBD1. CDR3 length: 16 residues. CDR1 and CDR2 from the germline V gene are LGHDT and YNNKEL (reference sequence). The V and J ends lost 2 bases and 2 bases, in that order; junction bases with no gene match: 5. The CDR3 loop is CASSQRQGRAGNTIYF. CDR3 DNA: TGTGCCAGCAGCCAAAGACAGGGGAGGGCTGGAAACACCATATATTTT.

This clone was recorded once. The chain employs TRBV19 and TRBJ1-6, with 10 bases lining up with TRBD1. Trimming cost V 3 bases and J 7 bases; bases outside gene matches: 6. The CDR3 sequence is 16 residues long. The germline V gene encodes CDR1 LNHDA and CDR2 SQIVND (reference sequence). The CDR3, as DNA: TGTGCCAGTAGTATCGGGACAGGGGATTTCAATTCACCCCTCCACTTT. Translated: CASSIGTGDFNSPLHF.

This chain connects TRBV19 to TRBJ2-3; TRBD2 aligns across 7 bases. The CDR3 totals 15 residues. CDR1 LNHDA and CDR2 SQIVND come from the germline V gene (reference sequence). Trimming cost V 6 bases and J 6 bases; bases outside gene matches: 12. CDR3 nucleotide sequence: TGTGCCAGTAGGAATAGCGGGTGGACAATGGATACGCAGTATTTT. The encoded protein is CASRNSGWTMDTQYF.

The genes are TRBV18 and TRBJ1-3; D uncertain. Germline CDR1 is KGHSH and CDR2 is LQKENI. Trimming left V 0 bases short and J 0 bases short, with 6 bases between. The CDR3 length is 15 residues. In DNA form, the CDR3 reads TGTGCCAGCTCACCACCTGGGTTCTCTGGAAACACCATATATTTT. It encodes CASSPPGFSGNTIYF.

Sample share makes this clone medium-sized (0.01 to 0.1%). This chain joins TRBV28 and TRBJ2-2; the match to TRBD2 covers 7 bases. Germline trimming cut 2 bases from V and 6 bases from J; bases unmatched to any gene: 12. The germline V gene encodes CDR1 MDHEN and CDR2 SYDVKM. This CDR3 region has 17 residues. CDR3 nucleotide sequence: TGTGCCAGCAGTTTACAAGGGTTAGCGGGTGGACCCGGGGAGCTGTTTTTT. This translates into CASSLQGLAGGPGELFF. Filled out from reference TRBV28 and TRBJ2-2, the complete variable domain reads DVKVTQSSRYLVKRTGEKVFLECVQDMDHENMFWYRQDPGLGLRLIYFSYDVKMKEKGDIPEGYSVSREKKERFSLILESASTNQTSMYLCASSLQGLAGGPGELFFGEGSRLTVL.

This clone was detected only a few times. V gene TRBV6-2 or TRBV6-3 combines with J gene TRBJ2-7; possible D gene TRBD2, 6 bases. V dropped 2 bases and J dropped 3 bases, with 17 bases sitting between them. CDR1 MNHEY and CDR2 SVGEGT come from the germline V gene. The CDR3 contains 16 residues. CDR3 in amino acids: CASSYPLGGFLYEQYF. The CDR3 DNA sequence: TGTGCCAGCAGTTACCCACTCGGAGGGTTCCTCTACGAGCAGTACTTC.

V and J are TRBV6-5 and TRBJ2-3; the match to TRBD2 covers 12 bases. The ends lost 10 bases at V and 5 bases at J; junction bases unmatched: 10. This CDR3 is built from 15 residues. Germline V CDR1 and CDR2: MNHEY, SVGAGI. The CDR3 DNA reads TGTGCCACCAAGGGACTAGCGGGCAACCAAGATACGCAGTATTTT. As protein: CATKGLAGNQDTQYF.

This chain links TRBV18 with TRBJ2-1; D possibly corresponds to TRBD2 (7 bases). Germline V gene data show CDR1 as KGHSH and CDR2 as LQKENI. Trimming pared 0 bases from V and 2 bases from J, leaving 14 bases between. This CDR3 is built from 17 residues. CDR3 in amino acids: CASSPPGGRGAYNEQFF. For the CDR3, the DNA is TGTGCCAGCTCACCACCGGGGGGGCGGGGAGCCTACAATGAGCAGTTCTTC.

A few counts support this clone. This chain links TRBV7-9 with TRBJ2-7; D not certain. The CDR3 contains 15 residues. Trimming removed 1 base from V and 0 bases from J, with 10 bases in between. Looked up from germline, CDR1 is SEHNR and CDR2 is FQNEAQ (reference sequence). For the CDR3, the DNA is TGTGCCAGCAGCTTAGTTGGGCTTACCTCCTACGAGCAGTACTTC. Amino acid sequence: CASSLVGLTSYEQYF.

The V and J genes are TRBV5-1 and TRBJ1-6; 7 positions agree with TRBD1. V lost 4 bases, J lost 10 bases, and 8 bases stayed unmatched. CDR1 and CDR2 (germline): SGHRS, YFSETQ. The CDR3 has 14 residues. The CDR3 loop is CASSPQGDESPLHF. The CDR3 region has the DNA TGCGCCAGCAGCCCTCAGGGGGATGAATCACCCCTCCACTTT.

The chain carries TRBV19 and TRBJ1-1, with D tentatively TRBD1 (6 bases). CDR1 LNHDA and CDR2 SQIVND come from the germline V gene (reference sequence). Trimming left V 7 bases short and J 0 bases short, with 15 bases between. This CDR3 region has 15 residues. CDR3 coding DNA: TGTGCCAGTACTCCCCAGGGGACAATGAACACTGAAGCTTTCTTT. Translating it yields CASTPQGTMNTEAFF.

This chain uses TRBV19 with TRBJ2-5; weak D call: TRBD1 (7 bases). Germline V gene lookup returns CDR1 LNHDA and CDR2 SQIVND (reference sequence). The CDR3 is made up of 13 amino acids. V was pared by 5 bases and J by 5 bases, with 12 bases between. This CDR3 reads CASSSQGRETQYF. The CDR3 bases are TGTGCCAGTAGTTCACAGGGGAGGGAGACCCAGTACTTC.

The CDR3 DNA follows: TGTGCCAGCAGCCCGACTAGCGGGTACTCCTACGAGCAGTACTTC. Protein product: CASSPTSGYSYEQYF. The chain links TRBV27 to TRBJ2-7; 10 nucleotides agree with TRBD2. V trimming: 6 bases; J trimming: 0 bases; junction bases outside the gene matches: 5. Germline CDR1 and CDR2: MNHEY and SMNVEV (reference sequence). CDR3 length equals 15 residues.

J is TRBJ1-2 and V is TRBV6-5; D might be TRBD1 (5 bases). V shed 6 bases and J shed 6 bases, with 17 bases lying between them. Germline values: CDR1 MNHEY, CDR2 SVGAGI. This CDR3 region has 14 residues. CDR3 loop: CASRFQGFGNGYTF. Written as DNA, the CDR3 is TGTGCCAGCAGATTCCAGGGTTTTGGCAATGGCTACACCTTC.